Sequencing of this T cell receptor (beta chain) was carried out in a study of blood T cell repertoires in COVID-19. Study-level background: Acute and convalescent COVID-19 samples came from the United States, Italy and Spain. T cells, B-cell-depleted T cells, or PBMCs provided the cDNA or gDNA that served as material.

Original methodology: Quantification of nucleated cells was approximated via reference gene primer amplification. The method was immunoSEQ multiplex PCR; TCRdb's version includes in-frame clones alone and lacks a portion of them. Clone size and the V and J calls come from that table; the DNA yielded D and trimming. The repertoire holds 110,000 or so clones, with 81% as singletons. CDR1 and CDR2 (germline): SGDLS, YYNGEE. The CDR3 totals 16 residues. The V gene end was trimmed by 2 bases and the J gene end by 4 bases; junction bases not matched to a gene: 9. Sequenced input: peripheral blood. The TCR was taken from a man between 45 and 60 years old with acute or convalescent COVID-19. This chain joins TRBV9 and TRBJ1-2; TRBD1 matches 9 bases. CDR3 sequence: CASSVSTGGLGYGYTF. In DNA form, the CDR3 reads TGTGCCAGCAGCGTCAGTACAGGGGGCCTAGGCTATGGCTACACCTTC.